This TCR beta chain was identified during a study of PD-1 blockade in classical Hodgkin lymphoma (dated by TCRdb to between 2020 and 2021). In terms of the full investigation: A peripheral blood immune signature of response to PD-1 blockade in classical Hodgkin lymphoma was defined using TCR beta sequencing and CyTOF.

As encoded in the germline V gene, CDR1 is SGHRS while CDR2 is YFSETQ. Trimming accounts for 4 bases at V and 3 bases at J, while the number of junction bases matched to no gene is 9. Taken from cysteine to phenylalanine, the CDR3 has 16 residues. Just CDR3 DNA is preserved here, 48 bases in frame from base 1. In regard to this clone: Its antigen is still unknown. The input lacks base qualities; no much larger clone sits a single base away.

The sample's time point label is to be understood as: newly diagnosed, previously untreated cHL patient sample. CD4+ T cells were purified from thawed PBMCs by magnetic negative selection with a Miltenyi CD4+ T cell isolation kit. As a comparison group for the relapsed/refractory trial patients, PBMCs from patients with newly diagnosed, previously untreated classical Hodgkin lymphoma were sequenced. Peripheral blood was collected in 8 mL Vacutainer Cell Preparation Tubes, from which PBMCs were isolated by centrifugation and then cryopreserved. Purified CD4+ and CD8+ fractions were prepared only for cases with an additional available PBMC sample. On LS columns in a quadroMACS separator, the magnetically labelled cells were depleted, and the flow-through was collected as the purified fraction. The Qiagen DNeasy kit was used to extract genomic DNA both from unsorted PBMCs and from the negatively selected CD4+ and CD8+ fractions. TCR beta CDR3 regions were subjected to amplification by immunoSEQ multiplex PCR with primers that anneal to V and J segments. A synthetic immune receptor repertoire was used to minimize amplification bias, and remaining bias was computationally removed after sequencing. On the authors' methods: Repertoire diversity was quantified as the Shannon entropy index using custom Python scripts. Unsorted, CD4+ and CD8+ repertoires were analyzed separately, except for combined analyses in which CD4+ and CD8+ sequences were merged in silico. The source is immuneACCESS, and TCRdb retained only in-frame sequences with V and J called. Part of the clones is not carried over; for the studies checked, unresolved V genes explain less than half of this, and the remainder is unexplained. Clonal size and the V and J genes are those of that table, whereas D and trimming came from the DNA. This sample holds about 23,000 clones; 90% to 95% were observed only once. The top ten clones comprise approximately 0.41% of the sample.

The investigation overall reported the following: Baseline TCR diversity was reported to be lower in newly diagnosed patients than in healthy donors and to be lower still in relapsed/refractory patients. The study covered only a single clinical trial cohort, and the causes of the repertoire differences, possibly disease activity or prior therapy, were still not defined.

Specimen: CD4+ T cells from blood. The source of this sequence is a human donor with classical Hodgkin lymphoma. Recombination connected TRBV5-1 to TRBJ1-1, with 10 central nucleotides matching TRBD1. The CDR3 protein is CASSLRQGASDTEAFF. The DNA sequence is given as TGCGCCAGCAGCCTTCGACAGGGGGCAAGTGACACTGAAGCTTTCTTT.